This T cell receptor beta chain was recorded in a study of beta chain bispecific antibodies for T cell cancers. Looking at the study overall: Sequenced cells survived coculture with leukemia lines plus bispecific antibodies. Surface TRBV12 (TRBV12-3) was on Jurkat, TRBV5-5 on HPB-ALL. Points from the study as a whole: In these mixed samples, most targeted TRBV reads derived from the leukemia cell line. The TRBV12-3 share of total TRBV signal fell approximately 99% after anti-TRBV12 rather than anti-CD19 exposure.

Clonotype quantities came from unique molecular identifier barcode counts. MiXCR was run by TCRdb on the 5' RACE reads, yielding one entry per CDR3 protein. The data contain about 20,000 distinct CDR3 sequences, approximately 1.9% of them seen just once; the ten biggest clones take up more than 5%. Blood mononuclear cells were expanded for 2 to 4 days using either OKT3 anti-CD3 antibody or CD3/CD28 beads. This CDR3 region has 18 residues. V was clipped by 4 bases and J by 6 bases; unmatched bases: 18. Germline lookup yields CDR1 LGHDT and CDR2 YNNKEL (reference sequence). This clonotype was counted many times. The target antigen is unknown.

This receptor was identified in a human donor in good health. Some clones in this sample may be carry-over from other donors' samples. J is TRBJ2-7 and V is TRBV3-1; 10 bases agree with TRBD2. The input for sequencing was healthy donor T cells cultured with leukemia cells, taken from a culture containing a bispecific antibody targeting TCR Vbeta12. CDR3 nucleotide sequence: TGTGCCAGCAGCCCGCCAACAACCTCTAGCGGGGGTCTTGGCGAGCAGTACTTC. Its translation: CASSPPTTSSGGLGEQYF.